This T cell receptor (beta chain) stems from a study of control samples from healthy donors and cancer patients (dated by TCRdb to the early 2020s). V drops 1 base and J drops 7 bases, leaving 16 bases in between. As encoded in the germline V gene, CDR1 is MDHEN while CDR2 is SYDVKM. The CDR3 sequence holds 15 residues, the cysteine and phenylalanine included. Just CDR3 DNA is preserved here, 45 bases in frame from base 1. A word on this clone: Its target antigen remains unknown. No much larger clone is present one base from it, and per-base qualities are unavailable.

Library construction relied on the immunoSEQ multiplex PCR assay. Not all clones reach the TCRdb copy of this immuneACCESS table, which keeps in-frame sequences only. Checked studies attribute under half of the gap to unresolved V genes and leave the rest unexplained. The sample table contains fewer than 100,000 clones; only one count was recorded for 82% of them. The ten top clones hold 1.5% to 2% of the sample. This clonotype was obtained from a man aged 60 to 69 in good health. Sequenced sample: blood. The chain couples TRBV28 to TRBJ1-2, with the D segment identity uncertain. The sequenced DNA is TGTGCCAGCAGTTTATTGAACAGACTGCGCGGTGGCTACACCTTC. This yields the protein CASSLLNRLRGGYTF.